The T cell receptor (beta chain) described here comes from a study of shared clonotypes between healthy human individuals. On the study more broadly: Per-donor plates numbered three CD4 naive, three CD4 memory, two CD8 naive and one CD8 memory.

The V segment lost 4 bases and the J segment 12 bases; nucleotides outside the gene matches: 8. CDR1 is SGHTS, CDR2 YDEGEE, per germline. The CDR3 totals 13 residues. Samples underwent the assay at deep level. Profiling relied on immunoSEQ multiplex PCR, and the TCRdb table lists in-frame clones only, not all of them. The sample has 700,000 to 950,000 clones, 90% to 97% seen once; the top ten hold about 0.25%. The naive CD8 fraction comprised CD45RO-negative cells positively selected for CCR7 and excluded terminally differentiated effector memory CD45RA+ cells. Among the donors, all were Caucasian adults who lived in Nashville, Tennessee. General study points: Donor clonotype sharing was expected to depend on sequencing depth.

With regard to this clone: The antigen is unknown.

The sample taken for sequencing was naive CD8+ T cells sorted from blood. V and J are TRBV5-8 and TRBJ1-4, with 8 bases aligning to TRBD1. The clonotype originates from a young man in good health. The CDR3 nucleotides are TGTGCCAGCAGCCCTGGACAGGGTTGGGAACTGTTTTTT. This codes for CASSPGQGWELFF.